The 5 T cell receptor beta chains listed next were all sequenced from one sample in a study of T cell repertoires in cytomegalovirus infection. TCRdb itself ran the reads through MiXCR, one entry per CDR3 protein. This sample has hundreds of thousands of distinct CDR3 sequences; approximately 32% occur once, and the top ten carry 20%. No antigens are known for them. Source: cultured PBMCs, taken from culture after CMV antigen stimulation. These receptors were collected from a human donor in good health (CMV status not recorded). Some clones in this sample may be carry-over from other donors' samples.

The chain employs TRBV7-2 and TRBJ1-2, with TRBD1 as a possible D gene (5 bases). Germline-derived CDR1 and CDR2 are SGHTA and FQGNSA. The CDR3 loop spans 13 amino acids. With 5 bases removed from V and 4 bases from J, the gap between germline ends came to 11 bases. In nucleotides, the CDR3 is TGTGCCAGCAGCGCCACAGGAGGCTATGGCTACACCTTC. This encodes CASSATGGYGYTF.

The genes are TRBV6-1 and TRBJ2-5; 9 bases are shared with TRBD1. Per germline, CDR1 MNHNS and CDR2 SASEGT. CDR3 length: 13 residues. J lost 5 bases, V lost 5 bases, and 3 bases had no gene match. The CDR3 spells CASSRDRAETQYF. The CDR3 nucleotides are TGTGCCAGCAGTAGGGACAGGGCCGAGACCCAGTACTTC.

The V gene is TRBV27, the J gene TRBJ2-1; 7 bases align to TRBD2. Germline loops: CDR1 MNHEY, CDR2 SMNVEV (reference sequence). This CDR3 comprises 14 residues. Trimming cost V 6 bases and J 8 bases; bases outside gene matches: 10. The CDR3 here is CASSLTTSSDEQFF. CDR3 nucleotide sequence: TGTGCCAGCAGCCTGACGACTAGCAGCGATGAGCAGTTCTTC.

Many counts were recorded for this clonotype. The chain combines TRBV7-2 with TRBJ1-5; the D is unclear. The CDR3 contains 14 residues. V shed 6 bases and J shed 4 bases, with 13 bases lying between them. CDR1 is SGHTA, CDR2 FQGNSA, per germline. Here the CDR3 reads CASSLDAGNQPQHF. The DNA for the CDR3 is TGTGCCAGCAGTTTGGATGCGGGGAATCAGCCCCAGCATTTT.

This clonotype was found many times. V is TRBV9 and J is TRBJ2-3, with D unclear. Germline-derived CDR1 and CDR2 are SGDLS and YYNGEE. The CDR3 has 14 amino acids. With 2 bases removed from V and 1 base from J, the gap between germline ends came to 8 bases. This chain's CDR3 is CASSVLVGTDTQYF. The CDR3 DNA follows: TGTGCCAGCAGCGTCCTAGTCGGCACAGATACGCAGTATTTT.